This TCR beta chain was documented in a study of blood T cell repertoires in COVID-19. Across the whole study: Sites in the United States, Italy and Spain provided acute and convalescent COVID-19 samples.

Looked up from germline, CDR1 is LNHDA and CDR2 is SQIVND (reference sequence). The V gene end was trimmed by 6 bases and the J gene end by 3 bases; junction bases not matched to a gene: 3. The CDR3 is 13 amino acids. TCRdb's table, derived via immunoSEQ multiplex PCR, lists solely in-frame clones and lacks some. The sample yields over 250,000 clones, around 86% seen once. The specimen was peripheral blood. The chain carries TRBV19 and TRBJ2-3; 7 bases align to TRBD1. The sequence came from a human donor in a cohort sampled during active COVID-19. CDR3 in amino acids: CASRSGQTDTQYF. The CDR3, as DNA: TGTGCCAGTAGGTCGGGACAGACAGATACGCAGTATTTT. Full variable domain (remainder filled in from reference TRBV19 and TRBJ2-3): DGGITQSPKYLFRKEGQNVTLSCEQNLNHDAMYWYRQDPGQGLRLIYYSQIVNDFQKGDIAEGYSVSREKKESFPLTVTSAQKNPTAFYLCASRSGQTDTQYFGPGTRLTVL.